The clone carrying this TCR beta chain was seen only a few times. The antigen remains undetermined. TCRdb processed the RT-PCR reads anew with MiXCR; each CDR3 protein has one entry. This table has a few hundred thousand distinct CDR3 sequences, 13% to 15% appearing once. The sample belongs to a study of response to subunit inactivated influenza vaccine. Germline V gives CDR1 SGDLS, CDR2 YYNGEE. V gave up 0 bases and J gave up 4 bases, with 9 bases separating them. The CDR3 contains 14 residues. Study-wide points: Each seasonal influenza vaccination, the authors suggested, recruits few new T cells.

This chain joins TRBV9 and TRBJ2-3; either TRBD1 or TRBD2 may supply D (5 bases each). The sequence was obtained from a man aged 50-59 years who received an inactivated influenza vaccine. The starting material was PBMCs from blood, obtained 11 to 12 days after vaccination. Here the CDR3 reads CASSVGMGADTQYF. In DNA form, the CDR3 reads TGTGCCAGCAGCGTAGGAATGGGGGCAGATACGCAGTATTTT. The full variable domain, with the rest looked up from reference TRBV9 and TRBJ2-3, is DSGVTQTPKHLITATGQRVTLRCSPRSGDLSVYWYQQSLDQGLQFLIQYYNGEERAKGNILERFSAQQFPDLHSELNLSSLELGDSALYFCASSVGMGADTQYFGPGTRLTVL.